The 13 T cell receptor beta chains listed next were all sequenced from one sample in a study of identical twins. TCRdb re-analysed the 5' RACE reads in MiXCR, keeping a single row per CDR3 protein. The sample includes roughly 770,000 distinct CDR3 sequences, over 15% of them seen just once. These data were also filed under a second study, of T cells expressing NK-cell markers.

The source material was PBMCs. The receptors shown here come from a woman younger than 30 in good health.

This clonotype appeared a few times. The CDR3 loop is CASSFWGSGNYEQYF. DNA of the CDR3: TGTGCCAGCAGTTTTTGGGGTAGCGGGAATTACGAGCAGTACTTC. The chain employs TRBV12-3 or TRBV12-4 and TRBJ2-7, with 8 positions matching TRBD2. Trimming took 3 bases from V and 4 from J; bases not matched to a gene: 8. The CDR3 runs to 15 residues.

This clonotype showed up just a few times. CDR3 DNA sequence: TGTGCCAGCAGCCAGGGGGACCGCGACAATGAGCAGTTCTTC. It translates to CASSQGDRDNEQFF. The rearrangement uses TRBV5-5 and TRBJ2-1; 7 positions match TRBD1. CDR3 length: 14 residues. V lost 4 bases, J lost 5 bases, and 6 bases stayed unmatched. Per the germline V gene, CDR1 is SGHKS and CDR2 is YYEKEE (reference sequence).

This clonotype has just a few counts. The chain is built from TRBV20-1 and TRBJ2-7; D is perhaps TRBD2 (6 bases). Germline loops: CDR1 DFQATT, CDR2 SNEGSKA (reference sequence). CDR3 size: 14 residues. Deletions cut 1 base from V and 3 bases from J, with 13 bases between. In nucleotides, the CDR3 is TGCAGTGCTAGAGGCCGGGAGCATATCTACGAGCAGTACTTC. Its translation: CSARGREHIYEQYF.

This chain links TRBV18 with TRBJ1-2; D gene unclear. Between the trimmed V and J ends, which lost 0 bases and 5 bases, there was a span of 4 bases. Germline-derived CDR1 and CDR2 are KGHSH and LQKENI. There are 12 residues in the CDR3. This CDR3 reads CASSPPGYGYTF. In nucleotides, the CDR3 is TGTGCCAGCTCACCACCAGGATATGGCTACACCTTC.

This clonotype showed up just a few times. The chain links TRBV12-3 or TRBV12-4 to TRBJ1-1; TRBD1 is a possible D gene (5 bases). Between the trimmed V and J ends, which lost 4 bases and 1 base, there was a span of 13 bases. The CDR3 extends over 15 amino acids. As DNA, the CDR3 is TGTGCCAGCAGTTCCACGGGGGATGCGAACACTGAAGCTTTCTTT. Translating gives CASSSTGDANTEAFF.

This clonotype was seen only a few times. The CDR3 here is CSARDWAMNTEAFF. In DNA form, the CDR3 reads TGCAGTGCTAGAGATTGGGCTATGAACACTGAAGCTTTCTTT. The chain joins TRBV20-1 to TRBJ1-1, with unresolved D. Germline CDR1 DFQATT, CDR2 SNEGSKA (reference sequence). The ends were cut back, 0 bases at V and 0 bases at J, with 8 bases in the middle. The CDR3 is 14 amino acids.

The J gene is TRBJ1-5, the V gene TRBV21-1. TRBV21-1 is recorded as a pseudogene. The CDR3 covers 11 residues. The chain's CDR3 is CATSGHPPQHF. In DNA, the CDR3 is TGTGCCACCAGTGGTCATCCGCCCCAGCATTTT.

This clonotype was detected a few times. The gene calls are TRBV5-1 and TRBJ2-1, with 10 nucleotides matching TRBD1. The V gene end was trimmed by 0 bases and the J gene end by 7 bases; junction bases not matched to a gene: 1. CDR3 length: 14 residues. The germline gives CDR1 SGHRS, CDR2 YFSETQ. The CDR3 DNA is TGCGCCAGCAGCTTGGCGGGACAGGGGAATGAGCAGTTCTTC. Its translation: CASSLAGQGNEQFF.

This clonotype was recorded a few times. This chain uses TRBV7-9 with TRBJ2-3; D ambiguous. Between the trimmed V and J ends, which lost 5 bases and 1 base, there was a span of 13 bases. Germline assignment: CDR1 SEHNR and CDR2 FQNEAQ (reference sequence). This CDR3 is built from 15 residues. The CDR3 region has the DNA TGTGCCAGCAGCCGAGTGGCAGCAGGCACAGATACGCAGTATTTT. It specifies CASSRVAAGTDTQYF.

This chain uses TRBV6-1 with TRBJ2-2; D uncertain. V shed 8 bases and J shed 6 bases, with 16 bases lying between them. CDR3 length equals 14 residues. Germline assignment: CDR1 MNHNS and CDR2 SASEGT. The DNA for the CDR3 is TGTGCCAGCCTGGGGTCTCCAGGACCCGGGGAGCTGTTTTTT. It translates to CASLGSPGPGELFF.

The chain employs TRBV29-1 and TRBJ1-1; D not resolved. Germline CDR1 is SQVTM and CDR2 is ANQGSEA. Trimming took off 6 bases at V and 6 bases at J, with 17 bases between the two ends. The CDR3 has 13 amino acids. As DNA, the CDR3 is TGCAGCGTCGTCCGCAGGACTAATGCTGAAGCTTTCTTT. It translates to CSVVRRTNAEAFF.

The chain recombines TRBV4-3 with TRBJ1-1, with D perhaps matching TRBD1 (6 bases). Trimming removed 1 base at V and 3 bases at J, with 12 bases between. Germline lookup yields CDR1 LGHNA and CDR2 YSLEER. There are 15 residues in the CDR3. The CDR3 region is CASSQVEQGYTEAFF. The CDR3 region has the DNA TGCGCCAGCAGCCAAGTCGAACAGGGCTACACTGAAGCTTTCTTT.

V and J are TRBV20-1 and TRBJ2-1, with 10 bases identical to TRBD2. The CDR3 spans 17 residues. CDR1 DFQATT and CDR2 SNEGSKA come from the germline V gene (reference sequence). The CDR3 protein is CSALAEPGTSVYNEQFF. The DNA of the CDR3 is TGCAGCGCTCTTGCGGAACCCGGGACTAGCGTCTACAATGAGCAGTTCTTC.